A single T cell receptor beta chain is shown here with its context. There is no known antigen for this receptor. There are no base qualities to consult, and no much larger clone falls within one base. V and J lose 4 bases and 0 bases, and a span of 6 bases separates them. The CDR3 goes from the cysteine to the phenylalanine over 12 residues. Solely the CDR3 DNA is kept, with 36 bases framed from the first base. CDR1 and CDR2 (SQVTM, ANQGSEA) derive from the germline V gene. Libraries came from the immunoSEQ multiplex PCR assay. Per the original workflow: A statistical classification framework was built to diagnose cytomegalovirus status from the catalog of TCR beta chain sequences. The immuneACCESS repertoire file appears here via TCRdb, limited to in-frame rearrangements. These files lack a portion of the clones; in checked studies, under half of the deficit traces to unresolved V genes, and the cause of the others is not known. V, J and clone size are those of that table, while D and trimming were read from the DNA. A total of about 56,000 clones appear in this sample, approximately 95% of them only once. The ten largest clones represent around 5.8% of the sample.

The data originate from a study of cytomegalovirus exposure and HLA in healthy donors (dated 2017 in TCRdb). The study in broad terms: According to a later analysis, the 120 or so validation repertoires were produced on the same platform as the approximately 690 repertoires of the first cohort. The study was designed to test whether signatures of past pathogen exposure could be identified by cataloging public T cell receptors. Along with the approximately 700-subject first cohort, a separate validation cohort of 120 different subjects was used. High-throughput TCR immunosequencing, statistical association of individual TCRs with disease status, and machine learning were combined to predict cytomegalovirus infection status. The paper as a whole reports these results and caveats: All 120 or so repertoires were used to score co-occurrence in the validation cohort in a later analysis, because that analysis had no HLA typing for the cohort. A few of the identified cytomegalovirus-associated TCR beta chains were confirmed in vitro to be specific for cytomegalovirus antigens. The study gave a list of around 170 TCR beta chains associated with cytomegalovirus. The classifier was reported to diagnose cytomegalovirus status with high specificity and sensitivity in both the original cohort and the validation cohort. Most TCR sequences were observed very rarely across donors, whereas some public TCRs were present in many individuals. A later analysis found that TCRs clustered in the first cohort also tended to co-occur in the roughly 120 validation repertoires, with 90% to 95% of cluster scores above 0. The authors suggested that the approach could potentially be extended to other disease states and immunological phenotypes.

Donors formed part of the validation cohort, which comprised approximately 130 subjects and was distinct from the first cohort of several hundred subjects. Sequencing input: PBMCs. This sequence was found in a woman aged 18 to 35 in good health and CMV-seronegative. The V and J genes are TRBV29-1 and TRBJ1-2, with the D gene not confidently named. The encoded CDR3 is CSVATTNYGYTF. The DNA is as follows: TGCAGCGTTGCCACAACTAACTATGGCTACACCTTC.